Below are 18 T cell receptor beta chains sequenced from a single sample in a study of T-cell memory formation after mild COVID-19. Each CDR3 protein is one row after TCRdb ran MiXCR on the 5' RACE reads. Of about 27,000 distinct CDR3 sequences in the sample, more than 15% were seen once. The sequenced sample consisted of PBMCs or a T cell subset sorted from them (not recorded which). Receptor source: an adult who had mild COVID-19 (a few samples of this study predate the infection). Cell type and time point are not known.

This clonotype is medium-sized. This chain connects TRBV4-1 to TRBJ1-1; D remains unclear. Trimming cost V 1 base and J 1 base, with 10 bases left between them. The CDR3 consists of 15 residues. The germline CDR1 and CDR2 sequences are MGHRA and YSYEKL. The CDR3: CASSQAATGNTEAFF. The CDR3 DNA sequence: TGCGCCAGCAGCCAAGCAGCGACTGGGAACACTGAAGCTTTCTTT.

In its sample, this clonotype is medium-sized. The rearrangement links TRBV5-1 to TRBJ2-5; perhaps D is TRBD1 or TRBD2 (5 bases each). From germline, CDR1 is SGHRS and CDR2 YFSETQ. Trimming removed 0 bases at V and 1 base at J, with 10 bases between. The CDR3 runs 15 residues. This CDR3 reads CASSLAPGSQETQYF. DNA of the CDR3: TGCGCCAGCAGCTTGGCCCCAGGGAGCCAAGAGACCCAGTACTTC. Full variable domain (missing parts from reference TRBV5-1 and TRBJ2-5): KAGVTQTPRYLIKTRGQQVTLSCSPISGHRSVSWYQQTPGQGLQFLFEYFSETQRNKGNFPGRFSGRQFSNSRSEMNVSTLELGDSALYLCASSLAPGSQETQYFGPGTRLLVL.

The CDR3 DNA follows: TGTGCCAGCAAAGGGGACAGCTACGAGCAGTACTTC. Its protein product is CASKGDSYEQYF. The gene calls are TRBV6-2 or TRBV6-3 and TRBJ2-7; 7 bases align to TRBD1. This CDR3 contains 12 residues. Trimming cost V 7 bases and J 3 bases; bases outside gene matches: 3. From germline, CDR1 is MNHEY and CDR2 SVGEGT.

In its sample, this clonotype ranks as medium-sized. The V gene is TRBV7-3, the J gene TRBJ2-3; tentative D call: TRBD2 (5 bases). The V and J ends lost 5 bases and 4 bases respectively, with 13 bases between them. Germline loops: CDR1 SGHTA, CDR2 FQGTGA. The CDR3 runs to 14 residues. As DNA, the CDR3 is TGTGCCAGCAGCCCACCCCTAGCCCCAGATACGCAGTATTTT. Residues: CASSPPLAPDTQYF.

A few counts support this clonotype. The gene calls are TRBV6-6 and TRBJ1-3; tentative D call: TRBD1 (5 bases). Trimming removed 6 bases from V and 4 bases from J, with 16 bases in between. This CDR3 comprises 15 residues. CDR1 and CDR2 from the germline V gene are MNHNY and SVGAGI (reference sequence). The CDR3 reads CASRPNGGAGNTIYF. In DNA, the CDR3 is TGTGCCAGCAGACCAAACGGGGGAGCGGGAAACACCATATATTTT.

This clonotype appeared many times. This rearrangement joins TRBV15 to TRBJ1-2; D is perhaps TRBD1 (5 bases). The V gene's germline CDR1 is LNHNV and CDR2 YYDKDF (reference sequence). The CDR3 has 17 amino acids. V was shortened by 1 base and J by 5 bases, with 20 bases between the two germline ends. DNA of the CDR3: TGTGCCACCAGCAGAGCTATCCGTTGGGGGATGGAGTATGGCTACACCTTC. Its translation: CATSRAIRWGMEYGYTF.

This clonotype was observed a handful of times. J is TRBJ1-4 and V is TRBV20-1; D possibly corresponds to TRBD1 (5 bases). Germline assignment: CDR1 DFQATT and CDR2 SNEGSKA (reference sequence). The CDR3 is 13 residues long. The V and J ends lost 5 bases and 4 bases respectively, with 11 bases between them. The CDR3 loop is CSARDGVNEKLFF. Written as DNA, the CDR3 is TGCAGTGCTCGGGACGGAGTTAATGAAAAACTGTTTTTT.

In its sample, this clonotype was seen many times. The rearrangement links TRBV5-1 to TRBJ2-7; 12 bases align to TRBD1. This CDR3 has 16 residues. Germline CDR1 reads SGHRS; CDR2 reads YFSETQ. Germline trimming cut 4 bases from V and 0 bases from J; bases unmatched to any gene: 5. The CDR3: CASSTRGQGASYEQYF. CDR3 sequence (DNA): TGCGCCAGCAGCACGAGGGGACAGGGGGCCTCCTACGAGCAGTACTTC.

V and J are TRBV7-9 and TRBJ2-5; 7 bases align to TRBD1. CDR1 and CDR2 from the germline V gene are SEHNR and FQNEAQ (reference sequence). After removal of 5 bases from V and 0 bases from J, the junction contained 12 bases not matched to a gene. CDR3 length: 17 residues. CDR3 protein: CASSTPIQTGYQETQYF. The CDR3 coding sequence is TGTGCCAGCAGCACCCCCATCCAGACAGGGTACCAAGAGACCCAGTACTTC.

Relative to its sample, this clonotype is medium-sized (0.01 to 0.1%). The rearrangement links TRBV7-2 to TRBJ2-1; the match to TRBD2 covers 11 bases. This CDR3 is 17 amino acids long. From germline, CDR1 is SGHTA and CDR2 FQGNSA. V shed 4 bases and J 6 bases; nucleotides not matched to a gene: 11. CDR3 nucleotides: TGTGCCAGCAGCTCAGCGTCCCTTAGCGGGAGGGCCAATGAGCAGTTCTTC. Translated: CASSSASLSGRANEQFF.

This clonotype is medium-sized (0.01 to 0.1%) in the sample. This chain uses TRBV4-3 with TRBJ2-1; 11 nucleotides agree with TRBD2. The CDR3 is made up of 17 amino acids. Germline V gene data show CDR1 as LGHNA and CDR2 as YSLEER. The V segment lost 4 bases and the J segment 8 bases; nucleotides outside the gene matches: 13. DNA for the CDR3: TGCGCCAGCAGCCGGATAAGGGGACTAGCGGTCTTCGATGAGCAGTTCTTC. Translating it yields CASSRIRGLAVFDEQFF.

This clonotype was observed a handful of times. The rearrangement links TRBV19 to TRBJ2-7, with 7 positions matching TRBD2. J was trimmed by 0 bases and V by 5 bases; bases with no gene match: 10. This CDR3 is built from 16 residues. Germline assignment: CDR1 LNHDA and CDR2 SQIVND (reference sequence). CDR3 in amino acids: CASSPSLGGGSYEQYF. The CDR3 coding sequence is TGTGCCAGTAGTCCCTCCTTGGGCGGGGGCTCCTACGAGCAGTACTTC.

This clonotype was picked up a small number of times. V is TRBV30 and J is TRBJ2-5; tentative D call: TRBD1 (5 bases). Trimming shortened V by 5 bases and J by 5 bases, and 21 bases separated the two germline ends. CDR3 length: 15 residues. Germline-derived CDR1 and CDR2 are GTSNPN and SVGIG (reference sequence). The CDR3 reads CAWAQLNTAGETQYF. The CDR3 coding sequence is TGTGCCTGGGCCCAACTTAATACAGCAGGGGAGACCCAGTACTTC.

This clonotype appeared a few times. The rearrangement links TRBV25-1 to TRBJ2-1; TRBD1 is a possible D gene (5 bases). V was shortened by 2 bases and J by 6 bases, with 11 bases between the two germline ends. CDR1 and CDR2 from the germline V gene are MGHDK and SYGVNS. The CDR3 contains 14 residues. The CDR3 sequence: CASSERLGVNEQFF. In DNA, the CDR3 is TGTGCCAGCAGTGAAAGATTAGGGGTCAATGAGCAGTTCTTC.

Here the CDR3 reads CASSSWDGLTNTEAFF. The CDR3 region has the DNA TGTGCCAGCAGCTCCTGGGACGGACTGACGAACACTGAAGCTTTCTTT. V is TRBV7-6 and J is TRBJ1-1, with TRBD1 as a possible D gene (5 bases). The germline V gene encodes CDR1 SGHVS and CDR2 FNYEAQ. CDR3 size: 16 residues. Trimming removed 4 bases from V and 1 base from J, with 16 bases in between.

A word on this clonotype: This may be a read error, as it is one base from a much larger clone. The V and J genes are TRBV30 and TRBJ2-5; possible D gene TRBD1, 6 bases. CDR3 size: 14 residues. Germline V CDR1 and CDR2: GTSNPN, SVGIG (reference sequence). CDR3 DNA: TGTGCCTGTATGATCGGACAGAACCAAGAGATCCAGTACTTC. Protein: CACMIGQNQEIQYF.

The table lists this clonotype with many counts. The CDR3 DNA sequence: TGTGCCAGCAGTTTAGAAGCGAGGACAAGGCTCCACTTT. Its protein is CASSLEARTRLHF. V usage is TRBV12-3 or TRBV12-4 and J usage is TRBJ1-6; TRBD1 might be the D (5 bases). The CDR3 consists of 13 residues. Between the trimmed V and J ends, which lost 1 base and 16 bases, there was a span of 14 bases.

This clonotype was detected many times. The V gene is TRBV5-1, the J gene TRBJ2-1; 12 nucleotides match TRBD1. Trimming removed 2 bases from V and 0 bases from J; junction bases left unmatched: 9. The CDR3 has 19 residues. Germline loops: CDR1 SGHRS, CDR2 YFSETQ. Here the CDR3 DNA reads TGCGCCAGCAGCTTAGGGACAGGGGGCTCCCAAAGCTCCTACAATGAGCAGTTCTTC. Its translation: CASSLGTGGSQSSYNEQFF.